These 10 T cell receptor beta chains originate from one sample sequenced in a study of cytomegalovirus exposure and HLA in healthy donors. The repertoire was sequenced with immunoSEQ multiplex PCR; TCRdb's copy has only in-frame clones and lacks some. The profile shows around 200,000 clones, roughly 81% of them singletons. Sequenced material: PBMCs. Source of these receptors: a woman in her twenties or thirties in good health and CMV-seronegative.

The V call is TRBV4-2, the J call TRBJ2-1; 8 bases align to TRBD2. Trimming cost V 0 bases and J 3 bases; bases outside gene matches: 1. CDR1 is LGHNA, CDR2 YNFKEQ, per germline. The CDR3 covers 15 residues. CDR3 coding DNA: TGTGCCAGCAGCCAAGAGGGGACTAGCTACAATGAGCAGTTCTTC. Its protein is CASSQEGTSYNEQFF.

The chain is built from TRBV29-1 and TRBJ2-2; a weak D match, TRBD2 (6 bases). V was pared by 3 bases and J by 0 bases, with 17 bases between. CDR1 SQVTM and CDR2 ANQGSEA come from the germline V gene. The CDR3 loop spans 17 amino acids. The DNA of the CDR3 is TGCAGCGTTGAGGGGGGAGGCGGGATCCCGAACACCGGGGAGCTGTTTTTT. Its protein product is CSVEGGGGIPNTGELFF.

V gene TRBV5-1 combines with J gene TRBJ1-1; D unclear. Germline V gene lookup returns CDR1 SGHRS and CDR2 YFSETQ. Between the trimmed V and J ends, which lost 0 bases and 2 bases, there was a span of 5 bases. The CDR3 runs 13 residues. CDR3 coding DNA: TGCGCCAGCAGCTTGGCTAGTAACACTGAAGCTTTCTTT. Encoded protein: CASSLASNTEAFF.

V gene TRBV28 combines with J gene TRBJ1-1; D not certain. The ends were cut back, 7 bases at V and 5 bases at J, with 14 bases in the middle. CDR1 is MDHEN, CDR2 SYDVKM, per germline. The CDR3 is made up of 13 amino acids. As DNA, the CDR3 is TGTGCCAGCAATGTTGGGCGTGGAACTGAAGCTTTCTTT. It specifies CASNVGRGTEAFF. Drawing the rest from reference TRBV28 and TRBJ1-1, the complete variable domain is DVKVTQSSRYLVKRTGEKVFLECVQDMDHENMFWYRQDPGLGLRLIYFSYDVKMKEKGDIPEGYSVSREKKERFSLILESASTNQTSMYLCASNVGRGTEAFFGQGTRLTVV.

In this sample, this clone turned up a few times. This chain connects TRBV11-2 to TRBJ2-5; tentatively, D is TRBD1 (5 bases). The CDR3 is 13 amino acids. CDR1 is SGHAT, CDR2 FQNNGV, per germline. With 4 bases removed from V and 5 bases from J, the gap between germline ends came to 11 bases. CDR3 sequence: CASSSDHRETQYF. The CDR3 coding sequence is TGTGCCAGCAGCTCCGACCACAGGGAGACCCAGTACTTC.

This sequence joins TRBV5-4 and TRBJ1-5; D unresolved. The V end lost 3 bases, the J end lost 1 base, and 8 bases lay between the germline ends. Germline V gene data show CDR1 as SGHNT and CDR2 as YYREEE (reference sequence). CDR3 size: 14 residues. CDR3 protein: CASSSAGSNQPQHF. The CDR3 nucleotides are TGTGCCAGCAGCTCCGCAGGAAGCAATCAGCCCCAGCATTTT.

The genes are TRBV7-9 and TRBJ2-5; D call uncertain. Germline assignment: CDR1 SEHNR and CDR2 FQNEAQ (reference sequence). Trimming left V 6 bases short and J 2 bases short, with 13 bases between. This CDR3 has 14 residues. The CDR3 DNA sequence: TGTGCCAGCAGTCCTCAGAACACGCAAGAGACCCAGTACTTC. Translation gives CASSPQNTQETQYF. Together with reference TRBV7-9 and TRBJ2-5, the CDR3 gives the full variable domain: DTGVSQNPRHKITKRGQNVTFRCDPISEHNRLYWYRQTLGQGPEFLTYFQNEAQLEKSRLLSDRFSAERPKGSFSTLEIQRTEQGDSAMYLCASSPQNTQETQYFGPGTRLLVL.

The V call is TRBV30, the J call TRBJ2-7; no definite D call. V was trimmed by 0 bases and J by 2 bases, leaving 11 bases between them. Germline CDR1 is GTSNPN and CDR2 is SVGIG (reference sequence). The CDR3 has 14 residues. The CDR3 sequence is CAWSVPLPTYEQYF. The CDR3 DNA sequence: TGTGCCTGGAGTGTACCCCTACCCACCTACGAGCAGTACTTC.

The J gene is TRBJ2-7, the V gene TRBV6-6, with 8 bases aligning to TRBD2. This CDR3 comprises 13 residues. V was clipped by 10 bases and J by 2 bases; unmatched bases: 7. Germline-derived CDR1 and CDR2 are MNHNY and SVGAGI (reference sequence). CDR3 sequence reads: CATATSVTYEQYF. CDR3 nucleotide sequence: TGTGCCACGGCGACTAGCGTGACCTACGAGCAGTACTTC.

The V call is TRBV9, the J call TRBJ2-1; D not certain. The germline V and J ends were trimmed by 0 bases and 2 bases, with 15 bases remaining between them. There are 17 residues in the CDR3. Per germline, CDR1 SGDLS and CDR2 YYNGEE. CDR3 in DNA: TGTGCCAGCAGCGTAGGCGGCAGTCCGAATGCCTACAATGAGCAGTTCTTC. It codes for CASSVGGSPNAYNEQFF. The complete variable domain, with remaining parts taken from reference TRBV9 and TRBJ2-1, reads DSGVTQTPKHLITATGQRVTLRCSPRSGDLSVYWYQQSLDQGLQFLIQYYNGEERAKGNILERFSAQQFPDLHSELNLSSLELGDSALYFCASSVGGSPNAYNEQFFGPGTRLTVL.